This TCR beta chain was obtained from a study of blood T cells in healthy people across ages. A second roughly 6 to 11 cycle PCR used barcoded and J-beta primers. TCRdb re-called the 5' RACE reads through MiXCR, storing one row per CDR3 protein. The sample yields fewer than 800,000 distinct CDR3 sequences, about 52% seen once. The source material was blood. This receptor was obtained from an older woman in good health.

This CDR3 reads CASSPLTGGETQYF. CDR3 nucleotide sequence: TGTGCCAGCAGCCCTCTGACAGGGGGAGAGACCCAGTACTTC. The V call is TRBV7-9, the J call TRBJ2-5, with TRBD1 matching over 9 bases. CDR1 is SEHNR and CDR2 is FQNEAQ in the germline V gene (reference sequence). The CDR3 contains 14 residues. V gave up 5 bases and J gave up 4 bases; unmatched junction bases: 5.